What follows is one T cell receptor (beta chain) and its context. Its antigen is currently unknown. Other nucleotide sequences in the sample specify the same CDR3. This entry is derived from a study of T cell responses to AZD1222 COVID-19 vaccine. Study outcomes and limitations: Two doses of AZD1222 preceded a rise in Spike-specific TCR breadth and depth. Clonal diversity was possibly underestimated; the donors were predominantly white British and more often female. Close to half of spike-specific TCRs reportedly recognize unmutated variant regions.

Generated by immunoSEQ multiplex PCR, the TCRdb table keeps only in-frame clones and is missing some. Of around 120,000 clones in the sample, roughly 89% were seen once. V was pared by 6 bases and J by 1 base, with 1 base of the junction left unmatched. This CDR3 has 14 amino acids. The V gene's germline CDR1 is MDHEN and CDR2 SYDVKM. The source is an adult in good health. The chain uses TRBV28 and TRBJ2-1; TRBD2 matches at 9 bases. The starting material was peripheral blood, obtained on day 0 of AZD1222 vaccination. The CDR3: CASRLAGSYNEQFF. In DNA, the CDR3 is TGTGCCAGCAGGCTAGCGGGATCCTACAATGAGCAGTTCTTC.